One and the same sample provided the 14 T cell receptor delta chains below, sequenced in a study of gamma-delta T cells after stem cell transplantation. TCRdb used CATT to re-call clones from the RT-PCR reads. Of approximately 2,500 delta-chain clones listed, 2.5% to 3.5% are singletons. The specimen sequenced was gamma-delta T cells. The receptors stem from a human donor. It is not recorded whose cells these are; they may come from a transplant donor.

About this clone: Translating this DNA gives a protein that differs at residue 9 from the TCRdb one, which belongs to a much larger clone; a read error is likely, and the protein shown is this translation. V gene TRDV2 combines with J gene TRDJ1; TRDD3 matches 8 bases. CDR1 is GEAIGNYY and CDR2 is EKD in the germline V gene. The CDR3 length is 16 residues. V was pared by 3 bases and J by 0 bases, with 8 bases of the junction left unmatched. The CDR3, as DNA: TGTGCCTGTGACCCCCTGGGGGACGGGTACACCGATAAACTCATCTTT. It yields the protein CACDPLGDGYTDKLIF.

This clone was found a few times. The protein TCRdb gives is from a much larger clone and does not agree with this DNA's translation at residue 7, likely a read error; the protein shown here comes from the DNA. The rearrangement joins TRDV2 to TRDJ3, with a weak D call TRDD3 (6 bases). Germline CDR1 and CDR2: GEAIGNYY and EKD. The V end lost 1 base, the J end lost 0 bases, and 18 bases lay between the germline ends. The CDR3 has 20 amino acids. DNA of the CDR3: TGTGCCTGTGACACGGTTAGGGGATCGTCGAGCTCCTGGGACACCCGACAGATGTTTTTC. Translation: CACDTVRGSSSSWDTRQMFF.

This clone showed up just a few times. The TCRdb protein comes from a much larger clone and disagrees with this DNA's translation at residue 5, likely due to a read error; the protein given here is derived from the DNA. The rearrangement joins TRDV2 to TRDJ1; 12 bases match TRDD3. This CDR3 contains 18 residues. The germline V gene encodes CDR1 GEAIGNYY and CDR2 EKD. Trimming cost V 3 bases and J 0 bases; bases outside gene matches: 10. The CDR3 loop is CACDLLGDTLPHTDKLIF. The CDR3 coding sequence is TGTGCCTGTGACCTACTGGGGGATACCCTCCCACACACCGATAAACTCATCTTT.

This sequence joins TRDV2 and TRDJ1, with 9 bases that match TRDD3. Looked up from germline, CDR1 is GEAIGNYY and CDR2 is EKD. The CDR3 is 15 amino acids. The V segment lost 3 bases and the J segment 3 bases; nucleotides outside the gene matches: 7. The CDR3 sequence: CACDSVGGYSDKLIF. CDR3 sequence (DNA): TGTGCCTGTGACTCCGTTGGGGGATATTCCGATAAACTCATCTTT.

A word on this clone: A far larger clone is off by one base, so a read error is likely. The genes are TRDV1 and TRDJ1; 10 nucleotides agree with TRDD3. The assigned J gene may be wrong: the sequence end matches TRDJ2 better. Germline CDR1 and CDR2: TSWWSYY and QGS. The CDR3 sequence is 22 residues long. The CDR3 DNA follows: TGTGCTCTTGGGGAACTCTGGGACCCCTGGGGGATAGACCCCTCCTTGACAGCACAACTCTTCTTT. Translating gives CALGELWDPWGIDPSLTAQLFF.

A few counts support this clone. This sequence is one base from a far larger clone and is likely a read error. The sample holds other DNA sequences that translate to the same CDR3. The J gene is TRDJ1, the V gene TRDV2; no firm D call. Germline assignment: CDR1 GEAIGNYY and CDR2 EKD. V gave up 4 bases and J gave up 1 base, with 18 bases separating them. This CDR3 has 16 amino acids. The CDR3 loop is CACDSVGTEVTDKLIF. The CDR3 nucleotides read TGTGCCTGTGATAGCGTCGGGACCGAGGTCACCGATAAACTCATCTTT.

Turning to this clone: With only one base between it and a far larger clone, this is likely a read error. The same CDR3 is also encoded by other DNA sequences in this sample. This chain uses TRDV1 with TRDJ2, with TRDD3 identical over 9 bases. Germline lookup yields CDR1 TSWWSYY and CDR2 QGS. The J segment lost 8 bases and the V segment lost 6 bases, leaving 37 bases of the junction unmatched. This CDR3 has 24 residues. The CDR3 is CALGDPCLRTAVWGICPGRAQLFF. Written as DNA, the CDR3 is TGTGCTCTTGGAGACCCCTGCCTTCGGACGGCGGTCTGGGGGATTTGCCCGGGACGCGCACAACTCTTCTTT.

A note on this clone: A far larger clone differs by one base, so this is likely a read error. Other DNA sequences from this sample encode an identical CDR3 as well. V and J are TRDV2 and TRDJ1; TRDD3 aligns across 7 bases. V lost 7 bases to trimming and J lost 2 bases; unmatched junction nucleotides: 9. Germline CDR1 reads GEAIGNYY; CDR2 reads EKD. This CDR3 contains 14 residues. CDR3 DNA sequence: TGTGCCTGCGACGCAGTACTGGGGACCGATAAACTCATCTTT. Translating gives CACDAVLGTDKLIF.

This clone turned up a few times. The protein that TCRdb holds for this DNA derives from a much larger clone and differs from the translated DNA at residue 9, which likely indicates a read error; the protein shown here is translated from the DNA. This chain connects TRDV1 to TRDJ1, with D perhaps TRDD3 (5 bases). CDR1 and CDR2 from the germline V gene are TSWWSYY and QGS. The CDR3 runs 19 residues. Trimming pared 2 bases from V and 0 bases from J, leaving 22 bases between. The CDR3 nucleotides are TGTGCTCTTGGGGAATGGGCTGAGCCGGGGGGCCGGTACACCGATAAACTCATCTTT. Amino acid sequence: CALGEWAEPGGRYTDKLIF.

This clone has only a few counts. The V and J genes are TRDV2 and TRDJ1; 10 bases line up with TRDD3. Per the germline V gene, CDR1 is GEAIGNYY and CDR2 is EKD. V trimming: 0 bases; J trimming: 0 bases; junction bases outside the gene matches: 15. CDR3 length equals 20 residues. The CDR3 loop reads CACDTVVGDTYLWYTDKLIF. The DNA of the CDR3 is TGTGCCTGTGACACCGTGGTGGGGGATACTTATCTTTGGTACACCGATAAACTCATCTTT.

This clone showed up just a few times. This likely traces to a read error, being one base from a far larger clone. This chain connects TRDV2 to TRDJ1; D remains ambiguous. The V end lost 1 base, the J end lost 1 base, and 9 bases lay between the germline ends. The CDR3 runs 14 residues. Per the germline V gene, CDR1 is GEAIGNYY and CDR2 is EKD. The CDR3, as DNA: TGTGCCTGTGACACGCCGGGGTTCACCGATAAACTCATCTTT. Translating it yields CACDTPGFTDKLIF.

Notes on this clone: The TCRdb protein, from a much larger clone, departs from this DNA's translation at residue 10, likely by read error; the protein shown derives from the DNA. The chain employs TRDV3 and TRDJ1; tentative D call: TRDD3 (6 bases). This CDR3 is built from 15 residues. Trimming took 5 bases from V and 3 from J, leaving 22 bases between them. Germline V gives CDR1 TVYSNPD, CDR2 GDNSRS (reference sequence). In nucleotides, the CDR3 is TGTGCCCAACGTCTGGGGTTCGGGCTCGCCGATAAACTCATCTTT. Translated: CAQRLGFGLADKLIF.

A few counts support this clone. The protein TCRdb gives is from a much larger clone and does not agree with this DNA's translation at residue 14, likely a read error; the protein shown here comes from the DNA. The chain recombines TRDV2 with TRDJ1; D uncertain. The length of the CDR3 is 18 residues. Germline V gives CDR1 GEAIGNYY, CDR2 EKD. The CDR3 region has the DNA TGTGCCTGTGACTCTGTCGGCTATCAAGAGGGCTACACCGAAAAACTCATCTTT. Translated, it gives CACDSVGYQEGYTEKLIF.

This clone was counted between two and nine times. The protein TCRdb lists belongs to a much larger clone and differs from this DNA's translation at residue 9, which points to a read error; the protein shown is made from the DNA. V and J are TRDV2 and TRDJ1, with 9 nucleotides matching TRDD3. V lost 0 bases and J lost 0; bases outside the gene matches: 16. CDR1 and CDR2 from the germline V gene are GEAIGNYY and EKD. The CDR3 totals 20 residues. The CDR3 DNA reads TGTGCCTGTGACACCGTGTCTGTTTGGGGATACGGTCTGTACACCGATAAACTCATCTTT. Its protein product is CACDTVSVWGYGLYTDKLIF.